This T cell receptor beta chain was profiled in a study of cytomegalovirus exposure and HLA in healthy donors (dated by TCRdb to between 2016 and 2019). General notes on the study: An earlier analysis of roughly 610 of the donors reported about 300 Gb of sequence data and around 110 million unique TCR beta sequences obtained from approximately 180 million T cells. About 280 gigabases of sequencing data and 75 million to 85 million unique TCR sequences made up an early release that covered 500 to 700 HLA-typed donors. Of the roughly 400 genotyped donors, 81% were placed in the genetic ancestry cluster associated with self-reported Caucasian donors. The study aimed to test whether cataloging public T cell receptors could reveal signatures of past pathogen exposure. The study profiled the T cell repertoires of fewer than 850 subjects by immunosequencing and related them to cytomegalovirus serostatus. Along with the 666-subject first cohort, a separate validation cohort of over 90 different subjects was used. To predict cytomegalovirus infection status, the study combined high-throughput TCR immunosequencing, statistical association of individual TCRs with disease status, and machine learning. In a later analysis, previously published TCR beta repertoires from 550 to 700 donors were re-analyzed and high-resolution HLA genotyping was added so that TCR occurrence patterns could be studied. In the later analysis, no new phenotypic data were used to find candidate immune exposures; instead, reliance was placed on TCR beta sequences and their occurrence across donors. To decide whether each TCR beta V gene segment behaved as functional or pseudogenic, an earlier analysis of approximately 590 of the donors relied on high-throughput TCR beta sequencing. Alongside the repertoire data, information on donor age, sex, ethnicity and CMV serostatus was compiled. Genome-wide SNP genotypes for about 55% of the 666 donors were used in a later genetic analysis, which treated that subset as a discovery cohort. Every discovery cohort repertoire had been produced on one sequencing platform. Class I and class II HLA loci were covered by the typing at four-digit resolution. The number of donors typed differed by locus, with 629-630 for A, B, C, DRB1 and DQB1, roughly 550 for DQA1, over 600 for DPA1, and approximately 470 for DPB1. Because of strong linkage in the cohort, a few DR-DQ haplotypes were treated as single units for association and clustering. Across around 400 genotyped donors of the cohort, an average of about 200,000 unique TCR beta nucleotide sequences per donor were sequenced, and about a sixth of those sequences were non-productive.

Receptor amplification or capture employed the immunoSEQ multiplex PCR assay. A mixture of 60 forward primers for TCR Vbeta segments and 13 reverse primers for TCR Jbeta segments was used in the multiplex PCR. The CDR3 region of rearranged TCR beta genes was amplified from genomic DNA by a multiplex PCR assay. The Illumina HiSeq System was used to sequence the amplified TCR beta libraries as 87-base-pair reads. In the original analysis: In a later analysis, tens of millions of unique TCR beta chains were counted across the 666 repertoires, and some 10 million of these chains were shared by at least two donors. To remove PCR and sequencing errors, raw reads were error-corrected and collapsed into unique sequences using a nearest-neighbor algorithm that merged closely related sequences. To assign V, D and J gene segments, CDR3 sequences were aligned to IMGT reference sequences. For a sequence to be retained, at least a six-nucleotide match to both a V gene segment and a J gene segment was required. A rearrangement counted as productive if the CDR3 had no stop codons and remained in frame with V and J, and every other rearrangement counted as non-productive. CDR3 was defined according to IMGT convention as the region running from the second conserved V-encoded cysteine to the conserved J-encoded phenylalanine. The earlier analysis of 500 to 650 of the donors excluded any sequence lacking an unambiguous match to a single V gene segment. An earlier analysis of 587 of the donors classified V segments as functional when productive rearrangements were above 56.7% and as segregating when the standard deviation between donors was above 5%. A statistical classification framework was built to diagnose cytomegalovirus status from the catalog of TCR beta chain sequences. In a later analysis, TCR nucleotide sequences were compared against IMGT/GENE-DB human TR gene sequences so that V and J genes could be assigned. The TCRdist pipeline was used in a later analysis to assign CDR3 sequences and most-parsimonious VDJ recombination scenarios. In a later analysis, each TCR beta chain was defined by its CDR3 amino acid sequence together with its V-gene family, and reads without a unique V-gene family were excluded. A later analysis removed roughly 590 highly shared, low-generation-probability nucleotide sequences to deal with suspected cross-contamination and a sequencing artifact. For each public chain, a later analysis derived a clonal expansion index from normalized ranks of inferred template counts within each repertoire. A later analysis computed generation probabilities with a VDJ recombination model fitted to out-of-frame rearrangements, and checked the results against IGoR. A later analysis scored TCR-TCR, TCR-HLA and TCR-CMV co-occurrence with hypergeometric tests, applying a repertoire-size bias correction to TCR pairs. A later analysis estimated false discovery rates by permuting HLA or CMV assignments 20 times. In a later analysis, co-occurring TCRs were grouped with DBSCAN, and TCRdist sequence similarity was added when clustering was performed within HLA-allele-positive subsets. For co-occurrence clustering, repertoires with fewer than 30,000 or more than 120,000 public chains were excluded, along with roughly five repertoires with anomalous nucleotide sharing. TCRdb stores this immuneACCESS table with in-frame sequences only. Part of the clones is absent; in the studies checked, under half of the shortfall reflects unresolved V genes, and no reason is known for the rest. The V and J calls and the clone size are those of that table, but D and trimming were determined from the DNA. The sample has 250,000 to 350,000 clones on record, over 70% of them singletons. Of the sample, roughly 0.31% falls within the top ten clones.

A note on this clone: The antigen it recognizes is unknown. No quality values exist for individual bases; no much larger clone is one base distant.

The investigation overall reported the following: Because HLA typing was missing for some donors at each locus, association tests included only the typed subset. Linkage disequilibrium might explain the correlated functional status among segregating V segments, but an unknown experimental factor could not be excluded. The earlier analysis of some 560 of the donors excluded 15 to 20 rarely observed V segments, including chromosome 9 orphons, because counts were too low. According to the authors, the approach could potentially be generalized to other disease states and immunological phenotypes. Because the 87-base-pair reads could not distinguish some IMGT-functional V segments, including TRBV6-2 and TRBV6-3, those segments were excluded. Broadly in line with IMGT annotations, most TCR beta V segments showed up in productive rearrangements about 87% or about 30% of the time in an earlier analysis of several hundred of the donors. Specific HLA alleles were associated with about 17,000 TCR beta sequences at a false discovery rate of 0.05 in a later analysis. A further reported finding was that TCR beta sequences accurately predicted the HLA-A and HLA-B alleles for most subjects in the first cohort. In a later genetic analysis, fewer N-insertions in productive TCRs were reported among donors in an Asian-associated ancestry cluster than the approximately 670-donor mean. V-gene and J-gene trimming of TCR beta chains was associated with a missense DCLRE1C variant in a later genetic analysis, and the association was replicated in an independent cohort. The cohort was sequenced for TCR beta chains only, and without alpha or paired-chain data the features that could be detected were limited. In a later analysis, HLA-associated TCR beta chains showed more clonal expansion and lower generation probabilities than non-associated chains that were equally common. The classifier was reported to diagnose cytomegalovirus status with high specificity and sensitivity in both the original and validation cohorts. In a later analysis, TCR association rates were found to vary across HLA loci, with the most associated TCRs seen for DRB1 alleles and the fewest for HLA-C alleles. The study listed 150 to 200 TCR beta chains as associated with cytomegalovirus. According to a later analysis, most CMV-associated TCR beta chains appeared to be HLA-restricted, and the HLA associations seemed to be driven largely by CMV exposure. Across donors, most TCR sequences were observed very rarely, whereas some public TCRs were present in many individuals. Three of the identified cytomegalovirus-associated TCR beta chains were confirmed in vitro to be specific for cytomegalovirus antigens. Sequencing depth was assumed to be roughly uniform across donors in the presence/absence analyses, though that assumption may not hold. When HLA alleles, especially DR and DQ, strongly co-occurred, attributing TCR associations to individual alleles was difficult. A cluster of highly shared sequence variants was judged likely to represent a technical artifact of the sequencing pipeline. CMV serostatus was the only immune exposure information available for the cohort. Several of the top co-occurrence clusters appeared to be linked to parvovirus B19, influenza, CMV and Epstein-Barr virus, according to a later analysis.

Reading from cysteine to phenylalanine, the CDR3 counts 16 amino acids. Only CDR3 DNA is held: 48 bases, read in frame from base 1. The cohort comprised 710 or so healthy bone marrow donors. At the time of sampling, every cohort member was nominally healthy, though immune exposures that went unrecorded were likely present. The donor was CMV seronegative and was included in the group of a few hundred seronegative cohort members. A peripheral blood sample was provided by each donor, and peripheral blood mononuclear cells were used for TCR beta sequencing. The Qiagen DNeasy Blood Extraction Kit was used to extract genomic DNA from the blood cell samples.

What was sequenced was PBMCs. This sequence uses TRBV21-1 and TRBJ1-5; the D call of TRBD1 is as the table states it, not checked on the DNA. TRBV21-1 is a recognized pseudogene. The source is a girl aged 2 to 10 in good health and CMV-seronegative. Here is the DNA: TGTGCCAGCAGCAAAGCGTGGGGGCGCGGTTATCAGCCCCAGCATTTT. This codes for CASSKAWGRGYQPQHF.